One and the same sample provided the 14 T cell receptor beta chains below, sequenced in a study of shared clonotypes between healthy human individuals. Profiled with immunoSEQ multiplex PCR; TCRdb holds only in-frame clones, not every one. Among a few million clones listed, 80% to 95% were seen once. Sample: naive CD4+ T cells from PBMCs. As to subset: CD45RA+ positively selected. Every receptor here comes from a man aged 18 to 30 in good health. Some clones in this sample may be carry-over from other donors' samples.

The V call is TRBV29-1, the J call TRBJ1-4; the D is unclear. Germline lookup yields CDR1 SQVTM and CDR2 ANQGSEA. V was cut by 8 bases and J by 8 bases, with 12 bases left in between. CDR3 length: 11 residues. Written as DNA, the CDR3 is TGCAGCATCCAGGTGGAGGAAAAACTGTTTTTT. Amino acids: CSIQVEEKLFF.

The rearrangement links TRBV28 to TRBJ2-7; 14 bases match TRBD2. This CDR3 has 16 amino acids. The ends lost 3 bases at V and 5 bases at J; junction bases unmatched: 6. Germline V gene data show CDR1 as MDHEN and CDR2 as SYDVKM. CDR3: CASSLPGLAGGHEQYF. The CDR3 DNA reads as TGTGCCAGCAGTTTGCCCGGACTAGCGGGAGGTCACGAGCAGTACTTC.

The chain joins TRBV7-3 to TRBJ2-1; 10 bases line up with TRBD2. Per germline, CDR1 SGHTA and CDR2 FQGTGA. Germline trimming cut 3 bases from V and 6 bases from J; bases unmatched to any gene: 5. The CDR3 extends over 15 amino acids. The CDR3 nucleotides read TGTGCCAGCAGCTTTCGCCTAGCGGGAGCCAATGAGCAGTTCTTC. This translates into CASSFRLAGANEQFF.

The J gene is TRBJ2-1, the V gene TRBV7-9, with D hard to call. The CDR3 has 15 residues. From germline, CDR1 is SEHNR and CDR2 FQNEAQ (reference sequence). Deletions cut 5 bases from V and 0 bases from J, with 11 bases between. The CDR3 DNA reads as TGTGCCAGCAGCACCCCCTCTAGCTCCTACAATGAGCAGTTCTTC. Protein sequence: CASSTPSSSYNEQFF.

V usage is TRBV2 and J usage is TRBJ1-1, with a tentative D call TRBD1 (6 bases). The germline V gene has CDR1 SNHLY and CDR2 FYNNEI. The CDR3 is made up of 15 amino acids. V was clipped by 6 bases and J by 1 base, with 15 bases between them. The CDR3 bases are TGTGCCAGCAGGATCAGGGGTTCAGGGAACACTGAAGCTTTCTTT. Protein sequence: CASRIRGSGNTEAFF.

This chain's CDR3 is CASKPLAGANNEQFF. The CDR3 DNA reads TGCGCCAGCAAACCACTAGCGGGAGCTAACAATGAGCAGTTCTTC. This chain links TRBV5-1 with TRBJ2-1; 11 bases are shared with TRBD2. V was pared by 6 bases and J by 5 bases, with 7 bases of the junction left unmatched. CDR3 length: 15 amino acids. From germline, CDR1 is SGHRS and CDR2 YFSETQ.

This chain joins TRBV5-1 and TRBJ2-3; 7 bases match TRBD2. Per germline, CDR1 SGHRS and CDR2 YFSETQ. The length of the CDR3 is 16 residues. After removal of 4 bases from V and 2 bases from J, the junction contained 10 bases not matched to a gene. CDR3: CASSTKLAPSTDTQYF. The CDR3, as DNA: TGCGCCAGCAGCACCAAACTAGCGCCTTCCACAGATACGCAGTATTTT.

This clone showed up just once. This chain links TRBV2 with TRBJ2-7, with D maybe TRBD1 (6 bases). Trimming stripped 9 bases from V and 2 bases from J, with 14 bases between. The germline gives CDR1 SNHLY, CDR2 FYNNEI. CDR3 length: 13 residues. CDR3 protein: CASSQTGTYEQYF. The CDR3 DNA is TGTGCCAGTTCCCAGACAGGTACCTACGAGCAGTACTTC.

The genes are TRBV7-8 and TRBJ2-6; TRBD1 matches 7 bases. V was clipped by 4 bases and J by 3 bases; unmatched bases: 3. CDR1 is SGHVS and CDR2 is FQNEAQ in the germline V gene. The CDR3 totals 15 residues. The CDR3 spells CASSSRGLGANVLTF. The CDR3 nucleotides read TGTGCCAGCAGCTCAAGGGGGCTTGGGGCCAACGTCCTGACTTTC.

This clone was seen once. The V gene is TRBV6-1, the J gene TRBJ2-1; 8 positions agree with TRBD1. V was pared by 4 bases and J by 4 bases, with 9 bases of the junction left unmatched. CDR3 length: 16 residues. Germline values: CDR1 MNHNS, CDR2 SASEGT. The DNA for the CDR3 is TGTGCCAGCAGTGCTCTCCCAGGGGGCGCTTACAATGAGCAGTTCTTC. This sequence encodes CASSALPGGAYNEQFF.

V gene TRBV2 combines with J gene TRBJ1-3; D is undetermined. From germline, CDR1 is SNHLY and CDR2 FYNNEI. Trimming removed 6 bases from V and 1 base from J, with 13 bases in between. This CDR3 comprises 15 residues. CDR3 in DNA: TGTGCCAGCAGCGTTACAGCGAGGTCTGGAAACACCATATATTTT. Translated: CASSVTARSGNTIYF.

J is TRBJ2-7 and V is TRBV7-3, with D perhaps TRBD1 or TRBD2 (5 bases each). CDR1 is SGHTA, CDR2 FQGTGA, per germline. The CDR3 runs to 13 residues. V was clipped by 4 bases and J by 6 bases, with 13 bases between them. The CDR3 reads CASSSGPLLEQYF. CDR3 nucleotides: TGTGCCAGCAGCTCGGGACCCCTCCTCGAGCAGTACTTC.

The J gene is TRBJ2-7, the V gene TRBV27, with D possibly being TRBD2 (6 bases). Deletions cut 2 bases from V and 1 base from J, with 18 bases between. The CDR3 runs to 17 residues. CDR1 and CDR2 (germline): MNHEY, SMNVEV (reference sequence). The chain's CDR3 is CASSLAPATSRSYEQYF. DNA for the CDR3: TGTGCCAGCAGTTTAGCGCCCGCAACTAGCCGGTCCTACGAGCAGTACTTC.

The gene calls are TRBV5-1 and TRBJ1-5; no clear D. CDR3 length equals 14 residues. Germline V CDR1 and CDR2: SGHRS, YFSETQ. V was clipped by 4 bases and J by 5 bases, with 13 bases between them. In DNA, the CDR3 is TGCGCCAGCAGCAATGGTAATATCGATCAGCCCCAGCATTTT. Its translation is CASSNGNIDQPQHF.